Below, 30 T cell receptor beta chains from the same sample are listed, as sequenced in a study of CD8 T cells in Susac syndrome. RNA, at about 0.5 to 1 ug, was reverse transcribed with random hexamers. Each CDR3 protein gets one entry after TCRdb re-called the immunoSEQ multiplex PCR reads with MiXCR. The data hold some 110,000 distinct CDR3 sequences, with around 94% observed a single time. What was sequenced was CD8+ T cells from PBMCs. These receptors all stem from a human donor with Susac syndrome.

V usage is TRBV4-1 and J usage is TRBJ2-1; 8 nucleotides match TRBD2. The CDR3 runs 14 residues. Germline CDR1 reads MGHRA; CDR2 reads YSYEKL. V lost 0 bases and J lost 10; bases outside the gene matches: 5. The CDR3 bases are TGCGCCAGCAGCCAAGATCGGGGGGGCCCCGAGCAGTTCTTC. Protein product: CASSQDRGGPEQFF.

This sequence joins TRBV27 and TRBJ2-7; D gene unclear. CDR1 is MNHEY, CDR2 SMNVEV, per germline (reference sequence). The length of the CDR3 is 14 residues. Trimming took 6 bases from V and 1 from J, leaving 13 bases between them. CDR3 sequence: CASSPWLGSYEQYF. The CDR3 DNA sequence: TGTGCCAGCAGCCCCTGGTTGGGTTCCTACGAGCAGTACTTC.

V and J are TRBV9 and TRBJ1-3; D remains ambiguous. V lost 3 bases and J lost 8, with 18 bases in between. Per germline, CDR1 SGDLS and CDR2 YYNGEE. This CDR3 is 15 amino acids long. DNA for the CDR3: TGTGCCAGCAGCGGACCTTCCCTGCCTCGGCACACCATATATTTT. Translation gives CASSGPSLPRHTIYF.

The rearrangement uses TRBV27 and TRBJ1-1; D ambiguous. The germline gives CDR1 MNHEY, CDR2 SMNVEV (reference sequence). This CDR3 is built from 14 residues. V dropped 3 bases and J dropped 9 bases, with 17 bases sitting between them. CDR3 in DNA: TGTGCCAGCAGTTTCCTATACAGCGAACCTCAAGCTTTCTTT. Protein: CASSFLYSEPQAFF.

This clonotype was found once. This rearrangement joins TRBV7-8 to TRBJ1-2; TRBD1 matches at 8 bases. The CDR3 spans 16 residues. Per germline, CDR1 SGHVS and CDR2 FQNEAQ. J gave up 8 bases and V 3 bases, and 14 bases lay outside the gene matches. The chain's CDR3 is CASSLALDRVDVGYTF. The CDR3 DNA reads as TGTGCCAGCAGCTTGGCCTTGGACAGGGTCGATGTCGGCTACACCTTC.

The chain links TRBV5-1 to TRBJ2-1; D is possibly TRBD2 (7 bases). CDR3 length: 15 amino acids. Germline CDR1 SGHRS, CDR2 YFSETQ. V was trimmed by 2 bases and J by 8 bases, leaving 17 bases between them. CDR3 nucleotide sequence: TGCGCCAGCAGCTTAAGGTCTCGGGGGGCCCATGAGCAGTTCTTC. It specifies CASSLRSRGAHEQFF.

The chain has TRBV27 and TRBJ1-6, with a weak D call TRBD1 (6 bases). The germline gives CDR1 MNHEY, CDR2 SMNVEV (reference sequence). The CDR3 has 14 residues. V was cut by 5 bases and J by 8 bases, with 13 bases left in between. The CDR3 loop is CASSPNRGHSPLHF. CDR3 DNA: TGTGCCAGCAGTCCCAACCGGGGGCATTCACCCCTCCACTTT.

The rearrangement uses TRBV14 and TRBJ2-3, with D maybe TRBD2 (5 bases). From germline, CDR1 is SGHDN and CDR2 FVKESK. The CDR3 has 17 residues. V lost 0 bases and J lost 0, with 13 bases in between. CDR3 amino acids: CASSQDSASTSTDTQYF. CDR3 coding DNA: TGTGCCAGCAGCCAAGATTCGGCTAGCACTAGCACAGATACGCAGTATTTT. Full variable domain (rest looked up from reference TRBV14 and TRBJ2-3): EAGVTQFPSHSVIEKGQTVTLRCDPISGHDNLYWYRRVMGKEIKFLLHFVKESKQDESGMPNNRFLAERTGGTYSTLKVQPAELEDSGVYFCASSQDSASTSTDTQYFGPGTRLTVL.

J is TRBJ1-1 and V is TRBV20-1; D not certain. The V and J ends lost 1 base and 5 bases respectively, with 8 bases between them. Germline loops: CDR1 DFQATT, CDR2 SNEGSKA (reference sequence). The CDR3 spans 12 residues. The CDR3 loop reads CSARVKETEAFF. Written as DNA, the CDR3 is TGCAGTGCTAGAGTAAAGGAAACTGAAGCTTTCTTT.

This chain links TRBV7-9 with TRBJ1-4; 11 nucleotides align to TRBD1. This CDR3 contains 15 residues. V was clipped by 5 bases and J by 2 bases; unmatched bases: 1. Germline CDR1 and CDR2: SEHNR and FQNEAQ (reference sequence). CDR3 nucleotides: TGTGCCAGCAGCGGACAGGGGGCGACTAATGAAAAACTGTTTTTT. This translates into CASSGQGATNEKLFF.

The chain recombines TRBV3-1 with TRBJ2-6, with D uncertain. V was pared by 5 bases and J by 0 bases, with 8 bases between. The CDR3 extends over 15 amino acids. Germline V gene lookup returns CDR1 LGHDT and CDR2 YNNKEL (reference sequence). CDR3 nucleotides: TGTGCCAGCAGCGACACTTACTCTGGGGCCAACGTCCTGACTTTC. Encoded protein: CASSDTYSGANVLTF.

The chain carries TRBV20-1 and TRBJ1-2; unclear D gene. Germline values: CDR1 DFQATT, CDR2 SNEGSKA (reference sequence). There are 9 residues in the CDR3. The CDR3 DNA reads as TGCTCCCCGGGGTGGGGCTACACCTTC. Its protein is CSPGWGYTF.

A few counts support this clonotype. The chain links TRBV7-9 to TRBJ1-1; TRBD1 matches at 7 bases. Germline V lookup: CDR1 SEHNR, CDR2 FQNEAQ (reference sequence). This CDR3 is built from 12 residues. V shed 5 bases, J shed 5 bases, and the junction held 2 bases outside the gene matches. The CDR3 loop reads CASSNRGTEAFF. CDR3 nucleotide sequence: TGTGCCAGCAGCAACAGGGGTACTGAAGCTTTCTTT.

The chain carries TRBV5-1 and TRBJ2-5; D possibly matches TRBD1 or TRBD2 (6 bases each). Trimming shortened V by 1 base and J by 1 base, and 11 bases separated the two germline ends. Germline lookup yields CDR1 SGHRS and CDR2 YFSETQ. The CDR3 is 15 residues long. The DNA of the CDR3 is TGCGCCAGCAGCTTGAGGTGGGGGGCCCAAGAGACCCAGTACTTC. This codes for CASSLRWGAQETQYF.

The gene calls are TRBV11-2 and TRBJ2-6; D is uncertain. Trimming removed 9 bases from V and 3 bases from J, with 6 bases in between. Germline CDR1 reads SGHAT; CDR2 reads FQNNGV. The CDR3 is 12 amino acids. CDR3 residues: CASTVGANVLTF. CDR3 coding DNA: TGTGCCAGTACCGTTGGGGCCAACGTCCTGACTTTC.

The chain employs TRBV7-9 and TRBJ1-1; D remains ambiguous. The CDR3 sequence is 13 residues long. Per the germline V gene, CDR1 is SEHNR and CDR2 is FQNEAQ (reference sequence). The germline V and J ends were trimmed by 5 bases and 1 base, with 8 bases remaining between them. The CDR3: CASSPVGNTEAFF. In nucleotides, the CDR3 is TGTGCCAGCAGCCCAGTTGGGAACACTGAAGCTTTCTTT.

This rearrangement joins TRBV20-1 to TRBJ2-1, with 7 nucleotides matching TRBD2. The J segment lost 0 bases and the V segment lost 5 bases, leaving 10 bases of the junction unmatched. The germline CDR1 and CDR2 sequences are DFQATT and SNEGSKA (reference sequence). The CDR3 totals 16 residues. Here the CDR3 reads CSAPRAGVSSYNEQFF. CDR3 nucleotides: TGCAGTGCTCCCCGGGCGGGGGTAAGCTCCTACAATGAGCAGTTCTTC.

The rearrangement links TRBV5-1 to TRBJ2-5; TRBD2 matches 9 bases. The CDR3 has 15 amino acids. CDR1 and CDR2 (germline): SGHRS, YFSETQ. V gave up 1 base and J gave up 4 bases; unmatched junction bases: 5. CDR3 in amino acids: CASSLRLAGRETQYF. The CDR3 region has the DNA TGCGCCAGCAGCTTGAGGCTAGCGGGGAGAGAGACCCAGTACTTC. Full variable domain (remainder filled in from reference TRBV5-1 and TRBJ2-5): KAGVTQTPRYLIKTRGQQVTLSCSPISGHRSVSWYQQTPGQGLQFLFEYFSETQRNKGNFPGRFSGRQFSNSRSEMNVSTLELGDSALYLCASSLRLAGRETQYFGPGTRLLVL.

This clonotype was recorded only once. The chain links TRBV30 to TRBJ2-1, with a tentative D call TRBD2 (6 bases). Trimming took off 5 bases at V and 8 bases at J, with 10 bases between the two ends. This CDR3 region has 11 residues. Germline V lookup: CDR1 GTSNPN, CDR2 SVGIG (reference sequence). DNA for the CDR3: TGTGCCTGGGGCAGGGAGGATGAGCAGTTCTTC. Its protein is CAWGREDEQFF.

V usage is TRBV13 and J usage is TRBJ2-7; D possibly uses TRBD1 or TRBD2 (5 bases each). Germline V CDR1 and CDR2: PRHDT, FYEKMQ (reference sequence). CDR3 size: 14 residues. V was trimmed by 5 bases and J by 10 bases, leaving 21 bases between them. CDR3 sequence reads: CASSPGTSRPDQYF. CDR3 DNA: TGTGCCAGCAGCCCCGGGACGTCCAGGCCCGATCAGTACTTC.

This chain uses TRBV9 with TRBJ1-1, with TRBD1 as a possible D gene (5 bases). V gave up 0 bases and J gave up 2 bases, with 8 bases separating them. Germline CDR1 reads SGDLS; CDR2 reads YYNGEE. CDR3 length: 14 amino acids. The CDR3 DNA is TGTGCCAGCAGCGTAGCTCAGGGTAACACTGAAGCTTTCTTT. Amino acids: CASSVAQGNTEAFF.

The chain recombines TRBV5-4 with TRBJ2-5; D remains ambiguous. Germline lookup yields CDR1 SGHNT and CDR2 YYREEE (reference sequence). CDR3 size: 13 residues. Trimming took off 5 bases at V and 3 bases at J, with 11 bases between the two ends. The CDR3 region has the DNA TGTGCCAGCAGGAAGAACAATGAAGAGACCCAGTACTTC. Translation: CASRKNNEETQYF. Combining the CDR3 with reference TRBV5-4 and TRBJ2-5 gives the whole variable domain ETGVTQSPTHLIKTRGQQVTLRCSSQSGHNTVSWYQQALGQGPQFIFQYYREEENGRGNFPPRFSGLQFPNYSSELNVNALELDDSALYLCASRKNNEETQYFGPGTRLLVL.

The gene calls are TRBV12-5 and TRBJ2-7; 10 nucleotides line up with TRBD1. The V gene end was trimmed by 5 bases and the J gene end by 6 bases; junction bases not matched to a gene: 16. The CDR3 is 17 residues long. Germline loops: CDR1 LGHNT, CDR2 FRNRAP. CDR3 sequence (DNA): TGTGCTAGTGGTCTAACATCGGGACAGGGGATGGGCGGCGAGCAGTACTTC. It encodes CASGLTSGQGMGGEQYF.

This chain links TRBV20-1 with TRBJ2-1, with 14 bases fitting TRBD2. Germline V lookup: CDR1 DFQATT, CDR2 SNEGSKA (reference sequence). V dropped 6 bases and J dropped 8; count of bases not matched to a gene: 6. The CDR3 length is 14 residues. In DNA, the CDR3 is TGCAGTGCGCGGACTAGCGGGGGGCCCGATGAGCAGTTCTTC. The encoded protein is CSARTSGGPDEQFF.

This chain joins TRBV11-2 and TRBJ2-5, with 7 nucleotides matching TRBD2. With 4 bases clipped from V and 3 bases from J, the junction kept 8 bases outside the gene matches. The V gene's germline CDR1 is SGHAT and CDR2 FQNNGV. The CDR3 is 15 residues long. The CDR3 nucleotides read TGTGCCAGCAGCTCCCAGCGGGGATATAAAGAGACCCAGTACTTC. Residues: CASSSQRGYKETQYF.

The genes are TRBV2 and TRBJ2-5, with D possibly being TRBD1 or TRBD2 (5 bases each). Trimming cost V 6 bases and J 5 bases, with 10 bases left between them. The CDR3 totals 12 residues. CDR1 is SNHLY, CDR2 FYNNEI, per germline. The CDR3 reads CASRGVGETQYF. DNA of the CDR3: TGTGCCAGCAGGGGGGTTGGGGAGACCCAGTACTTC.

This sequence joins TRBV15 and TRBJ2-1; 7 bases fit TRBD2. This CDR3 is built from 15 residues. Unmatched junction bases numbered 4, after V lost 5 bases and J lost 0 bases. The V gene's germline CDR1 is LNHNV and CDR2 YYDKDF (reference sequence). CDR3 nucleotide sequence: TGTGCCACCAGCGCGCGCGGGGGCTCCTACAATGAGCAGTTCTTC. It is translated as CATSARGGSYNEQFF.

The CDR3 DNA sequence: TGTGCCAGCAGTCCAACAACATCCGGAGGATATAATTCACCCCTCCACTTT. It specifies CASSPTTSGGYNSPLHF. The chain uses TRBV12-3 or TRBV12-4 and TRBJ1-6; unclear D gene. V dropped 5 bases and J dropped 4 bases, with 18 bases sitting between them. The CDR3 consists of 17 residues.

CDR3: CASSQDLGIREQYF. CDR3 bases: TGTGCCAGCAGCCAAGATCTGGGGATCAGGGAGCAGTACTTC. The rearrangement joins TRBV4-2 to TRBJ2-7; D is ambiguous. Germline lookup yields CDR1 LGHNA and CDR2 YNFKEQ. The CDR3 has 14 residues. Trimming took 0 bases from V and 7 from J, leaving 13 bases between them.

The chain uses TRBV5-1 and TRBJ2-7; D is possibly TRBD1 (6 bases). Germline V gene sequence: CDR1 SGHRS, CDR2 YFSETQ. Trimming took off 2 bases at V and 3 bases at J, with 18 bases between the two ends. CDR3 size: 16 residues. The CDR3, as DNA: TGCGCCAGCAGCTTCCCGGACAGCCAGCCGATCTACGAGCAGTACTTC. This sequence encodes CASSFPDSQPIYEQYF.